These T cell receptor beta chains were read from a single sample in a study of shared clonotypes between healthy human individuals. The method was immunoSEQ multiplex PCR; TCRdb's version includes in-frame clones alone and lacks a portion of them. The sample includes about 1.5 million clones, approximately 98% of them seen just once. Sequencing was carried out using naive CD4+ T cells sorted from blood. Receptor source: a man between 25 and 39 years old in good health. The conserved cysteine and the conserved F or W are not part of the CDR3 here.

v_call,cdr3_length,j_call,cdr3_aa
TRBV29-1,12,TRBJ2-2,SVRDLSNTGELF
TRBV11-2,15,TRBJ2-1,ASSAGIILAGDGEQF
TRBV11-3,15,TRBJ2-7,ASSLGRSWGTNYEQY
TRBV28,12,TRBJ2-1,ASKPGGEVNEQF
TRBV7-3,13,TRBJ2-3,ASSLGVKSTDTQY
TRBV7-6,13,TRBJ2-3,ASSLGGTRTDTQY
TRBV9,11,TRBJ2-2,ASSVVGSGELF
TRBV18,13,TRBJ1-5,ASTHVRREDQPQH
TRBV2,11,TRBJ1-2,ASTAGQGYGYT
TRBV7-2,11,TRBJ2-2,ASSSGATGELF